Listed here are 15 T cell receptor beta chains from one sample, sequenced in a study of blood T cell repertoires in COVID-19. Using immunoSEQ multiplex PCR, the repertoire was profiled, and TCRdb retains in-frame clones only, with some absent. The sample carries some 190,000 clones, about four fifths recorded once. The sample consisted of peripheral blood. These receptors all come from a woman aged 55-70 years with COVID-19, enrolled during active disease.

This sequence joins TRBV6-6 and TRBJ1-4, with 7 nucleotides matching TRBD1. The CDR3 totals 15 residues. The germline V gene encodes CDR1 MNHNY and CDR2 SVGAGI (reference sequence). After removal of 6 bases from V and 8 bases from J, the junction contained 12 bases not matched to a gene. CDR3 sequence (DNA): TGTGCCAGCAGCCCCAGGGGGTGGGGGCAAGAAAAACTGTTTTTT. As protein: CASSPRGWGQEKLFF.

The V call is TRBV2, the J call TRBJ2-2, with D perhaps TRBD1 (6 bases). This CDR3 has 17 amino acids. Trimming removed 6 bases from V and 6 bases from J, with 23 bases in between. The V gene's germline CDR1 is SNHLY and CDR2 FYNNEI. CDR3 coding DNA: TGTGCCAGCAGCGCCGAGTTACAGGGTATAGGGGCCGGGGAGCTGTTTTTT. Its protein product is CASSAELQGIGAGELFF.

In this sample, this clone turned up a few times. The chain uses TRBV7-2 and TRBJ1-6, with D maybe TRBD1 (5 bases). Per germline, CDR1 SGHTA and CDR2 FQGNSA. V gave up 7 bases and J gave up 0 bases, with 19 bases separating them. This CDR3 has 18 residues. The CDR3 bases are TGTGCCAGCACCCCGGGTCTTGCTCAGGGCTCCTATAATTCACCCCTCCACTTT. This gives the protein CASTPGLAQGSYNSPLHF.

The chain combines TRBV4-3 with TRBJ2-1; 14 bases line up with TRBD2. The CDR3 length is 17 residues. J lost 5 bases, V lost 4 bases, and 7 bases had no gene match. Per the germline V gene, CDR1 is LGHNA and CDR2 is YSLEER. The CDR3 loop is CASSPAGTSGSHNEQFF. The CDR3 DNA follows: TGCGCCAGCAGCCCGGCCGGGACTAGCGGGAGTCACAATGAGCAGTTCTTC.

The chain joins TRBV9 to TRBJ2-1, with 8 nucleotides matching TRBD2. The V gene end was trimmed by 4 bases and the J gene end by 0 bases; junction bases not matched to a gene: 6. The length of the CDR3 is 16 residues. Per the germline V gene, CDR1 is SGDLS and CDR2 is YYNGEE. CDR3 amino acids: CASSPRGGNSYNEQFF. The CDR3 DNA sequence: TGTGCCAGCAGCCCACGCGGGGGGAACTCCTACAATGAGCAGTTCTTC.

This clone was observed a single time. The V and J genes are TRBV7-9 and TRBJ1-1; perhaps TRBD1 as D (5 bases). There are 10 residues in the CDR3. The germline CDR1 and CDR2 sequences are SEHNR and FQNEAQ (reference sequence). Trimming removed 5 bases at V and 14 bases at J, with 12 bases between. The CDR3 sequence: CASSPQTDFF. The CDR3 bases are TGTGCCAGCAGCCCGCAGACAGACTTCTTT.

The chain employs TRBV5-4 and TRBJ2-1; 13 nucleotides line up with TRBD2. V was pared by 3 bases and J by 6 bases, with 6 bases of the junction left unmatched. Germline V gene lookup returns CDR1 SGHNT and CDR2 YYREEE (reference sequence). The CDR3 length is 16 residues. CDR3 nucleotide sequence: TGTGCCAGCAGCTCCCGGACTAGCGGGAGAGTCAATGAGCAGTTCTTC. This sequence encodes CASSSRTSGRVNEQFF. Filled out from reference TRBV5-4 and TRBJ2-1, the complete variable domain reads ETGVTQSPTHLIKTRGQQVTLRCSSQSGHNTVSWYQQALGQGPQFIFQYYREEENGRGNFPPRFSGLQFPNYSSELNVNALELDDSALYLCASSSRTSGRVNEQFFGPGTRLTVL.

This clone appeared a few times. The chain employs TRBV30 and TRBJ1-1; D gene unclear. Trimming took off 5 bases at V and 4 bases at J, with 14 bases between the two ends. This CDR3 contains 13 residues. CDR1 is GTSNPN and CDR2 is SVGIG in the germline V gene (reference sequence). The chain's CDR3 is CAWATGLRTEAFF. CDR3 in DNA: TGTGCCTGGGCGACGGGTCTTCGCACTGAAGCTTTCTTT.

This chain joins TRBV6-1 and TRBJ2-1; tentatively, D is TRBD2 (5 bases). V was cut by 1 base and J by 7 bases, with 11 bases left in between. The CDR3 extends over 14 amino acids. Looked up from germline, CDR1 is MNHNS and CDR2 is SASEGT. This CDR3 reads CASSEVWTGNEQFF. CDR3 in DNA: TGTGCCAGCAGTGAAGTATGGACTGGGAATGAGCAGTTCTTC.

This chain joins TRBV7-8 and TRBJ2-4; D is perhaps TRBD2 (5 bases). CDR1 and CDR2 from the germline V gene are SGHVS and FQNEAQ. Trimming removed 0 bases from V and 1 base from J, with 7 bases in between. This CDR3 is built from 15 residues. CDR3 residues: CASSLAGGAKNIQYF. The CDR3 DNA reads as TGTGCCAGCAGCTTAGCGGGCGGGGCCAAAAACATTCAGTACTTC.

The rearrangement joins TRBV19 to TRBJ1-3, with D uncertain. V lost 8 bases and J lost 0, with 8 bases in between. This CDR3 comprises 13 residues. CDR1 and CDR2 (germline): LNHDA, SQIVND (reference sequence). CDR3 sequence: CASQWSSGNTIYF. The DNA of the CDR3 is TGTGCCAGTCAGTGGAGCTCTGGAAACACCATATATTTT.

The rearrangement links TRBV11-2 to TRBJ2-1; tentatively, D is TRBD1 (6 bases). The CDR3 sequence is 16 residues long. Germline-derived CDR1 and CDR2 are SGHAT and FQNNGV. V was clipped by 3 bases and J by 6 bases, with 18 bases between them. The CDR3 reads CASSFGSFRGGNEQFF. The CDR3 DNA reads TGTGCCAGCAGCTTCGGGTCCTTTCGAGGGGGCAATGAGCAGTTCTTC.

V is TRBV15 and J is TRBJ1-1; D perhaps matches TRBD1 (5 bases). With 0 bases removed from V and 4 bases from J, the gap between germline ends came to 12 bases. Germline V gene data show CDR1 as LNHNV and CDR2 as YYDKDF (reference sequence). CDR3 size: 15 residues. The CDR3 loop reads CATSRDRQRGTEAFF. The CDR3 nucleotides read TGTGCCACCAGCAGAGATAGACAGCGGGGCACTGAAGCTTTCTTT.

This chain uses TRBV6-5 with TRBJ2-7; D might be TRBD2 (6 bases). V dropped 6 bases and J dropped 3 bases, with 18 bases sitting between them. Germline-derived CDR1 and CDR2 are MNHEY and SVGAGI. This CDR3 spans 15 amino acids. CDR3 nucleotide sequence: TGTGCCAGCAGCCCCGAGGTAGCGGACCTCTACGAGCAGTACTTC. This gives the protein CASSPEVADLYEQYF.

V usage is TRBV19 and J usage is TRBJ1-5; TRBD1 matches at 9 bases. With 6 bases clipped from V and 7 bases from J, the junction kept 10 bases outside the gene matches. There are 15 residues in the CDR3. Germline assignment: CDR1 LNHDA and CDR2 SQIVND (reference sequence). CDR3 loop: CASRITGGAKQPQHF. CDR3 nucleotides: TGTGCCAGTAGGATAACAGGGGGCGCGAAACAGCCCCAGCATTTT.